This note documents a single TCR beta chain sequence. Its antigen is unknown. This sample was included in a study of PD-1 blockade in classical Hodgkin lymphoma. About the research overall: Patients had nivolumab dosed at 3 mg/kg, delivered intravenously every 2 weeks.

Trimming took 1 base from V and 8 from J, leaving 9 bases between them. CDR1 LNHDA and CDR2 SQIVND come from the germline V gene (reference sequence). The CDR3 loop spans 13 amino acids. General observations from the study: CD4+ but not CD8+ TCR diversity rose significantly by C4D1.

Brentuximab vedotin exposure varied, and every patient relapsed after autologous stem cell transplantation. Best responses were complete response, partial response or progressive disease. Sequencing was performed with immunoSEQ multiplex PCR; in TCRdb, only in-frame clones are kept and a portion is missing. The sample holds 35,000 to 40,000 clones, roughly 88% seen once. The rearrangement joins TRBV19 to TRBJ2-1; the D gene is possibly TRBD2 (6 bases). Source: peripheral blood mononuclear cells (PBMCs), taken before the second cycle of nivolumab. This clonotype was obtained from a human donor with classical Hodgkin lymphoma. The CDR3 sequence: CASSIVRGDEQFF. DNA of the CDR3: TGTGCCAGTAGTATAGTGCGGGGAGATGAGCAGTTCTTC.